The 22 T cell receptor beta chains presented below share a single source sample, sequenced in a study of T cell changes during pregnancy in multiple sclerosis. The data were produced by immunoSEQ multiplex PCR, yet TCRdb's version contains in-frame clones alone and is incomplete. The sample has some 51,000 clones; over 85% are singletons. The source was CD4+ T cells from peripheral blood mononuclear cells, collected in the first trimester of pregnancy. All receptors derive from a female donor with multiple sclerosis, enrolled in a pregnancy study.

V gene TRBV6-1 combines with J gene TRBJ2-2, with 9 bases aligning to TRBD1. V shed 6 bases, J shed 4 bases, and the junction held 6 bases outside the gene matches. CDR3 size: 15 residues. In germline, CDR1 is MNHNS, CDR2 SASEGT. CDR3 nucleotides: TGTGCCAGCAGGCGGACAGGGGTGAGCACCGGGGAGCTGTTTTTT. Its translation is CASRRTGVSTGELFF.

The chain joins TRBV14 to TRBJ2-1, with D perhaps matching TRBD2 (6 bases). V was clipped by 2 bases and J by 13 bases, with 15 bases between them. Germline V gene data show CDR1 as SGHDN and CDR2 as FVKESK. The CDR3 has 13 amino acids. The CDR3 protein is CASSQWGSGPQFF. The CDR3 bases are TGTGCCAGCAGCCAATGGGGCAGCGGGCCCCAGTTCTTC.

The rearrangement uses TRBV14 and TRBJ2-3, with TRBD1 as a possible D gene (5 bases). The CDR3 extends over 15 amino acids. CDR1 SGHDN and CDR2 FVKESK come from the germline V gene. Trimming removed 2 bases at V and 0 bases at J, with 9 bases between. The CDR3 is CASSQSRASTDTQYF. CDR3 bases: TGTGCCAGCAGCCAATCCAGGGCAAGCACAGATACGCAGTATTTT.

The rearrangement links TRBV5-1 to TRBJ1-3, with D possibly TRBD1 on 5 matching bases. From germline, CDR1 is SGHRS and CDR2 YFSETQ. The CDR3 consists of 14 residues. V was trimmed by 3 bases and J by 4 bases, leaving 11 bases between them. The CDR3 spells CASSSDMAGNTIYF. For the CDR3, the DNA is TGCGCCAGCAGCTCGGACATGGCAGGAAACACCATATATTTT.

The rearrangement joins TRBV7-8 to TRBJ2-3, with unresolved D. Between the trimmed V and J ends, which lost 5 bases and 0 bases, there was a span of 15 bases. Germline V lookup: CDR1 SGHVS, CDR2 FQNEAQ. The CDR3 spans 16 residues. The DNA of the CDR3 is TGTGCCAGCAGCAAGAGGCGATTAACTAGCACAGATACGCAGTATTTT. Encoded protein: CASSKRRLTSTDTQYF.

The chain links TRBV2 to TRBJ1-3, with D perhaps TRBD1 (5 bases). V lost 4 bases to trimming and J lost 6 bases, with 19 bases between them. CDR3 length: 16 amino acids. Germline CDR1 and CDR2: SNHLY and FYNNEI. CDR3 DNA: TGTGCCAGCAGTGGTATCCAGGGCGGCGGCCTAAACACCATATATTTT. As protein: CASSGIQGGGLNTIYF.

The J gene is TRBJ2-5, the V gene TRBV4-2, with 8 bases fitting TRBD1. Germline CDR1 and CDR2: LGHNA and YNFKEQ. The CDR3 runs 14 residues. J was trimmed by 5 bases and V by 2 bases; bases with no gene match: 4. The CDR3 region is CASSQPTGGETQYF. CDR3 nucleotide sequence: TGTGCCAGCAGCCAACCCACAGGGGGGGAGACCCAGTACTTC.

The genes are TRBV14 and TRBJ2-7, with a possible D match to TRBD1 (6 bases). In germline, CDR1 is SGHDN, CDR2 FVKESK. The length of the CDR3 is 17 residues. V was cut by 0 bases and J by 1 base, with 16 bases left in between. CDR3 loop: CASSQERGSRASYEQYF. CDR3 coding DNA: TGTGCCAGCAGCCAAGAGAGGGGGTCACGAGCATCCTACGAGCAGTACTTC. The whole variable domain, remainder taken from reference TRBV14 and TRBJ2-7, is EAGVTQFPSHSVIEKGQTVTLRCDPISGHDNLYWYRRVMGKEIKFLLHFVKESKQDESGMPNNRFLAERTGGTYSTLKVQPAELEDSGVYFCASSQERGSRASYEQYFGPGTRLTVT.

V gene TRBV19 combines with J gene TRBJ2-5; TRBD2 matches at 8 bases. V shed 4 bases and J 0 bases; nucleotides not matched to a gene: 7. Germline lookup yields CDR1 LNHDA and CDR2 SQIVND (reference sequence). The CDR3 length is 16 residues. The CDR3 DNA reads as TGTGCCAGTAGTACTCCGTTCGGGGGGGACCAAGAGACCCAGTACTTC. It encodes CASSTPFGGDQETQYF.

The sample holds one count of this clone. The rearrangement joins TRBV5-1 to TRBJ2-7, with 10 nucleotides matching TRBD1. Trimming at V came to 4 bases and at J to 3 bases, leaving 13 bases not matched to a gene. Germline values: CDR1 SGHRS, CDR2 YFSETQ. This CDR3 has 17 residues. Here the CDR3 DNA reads TGCGCCAGCAGCCAGGACCCCTGGGACAGGGGAGACTACGAGCAGTACTTC. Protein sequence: CASSQDPWDRGDYEQYF.

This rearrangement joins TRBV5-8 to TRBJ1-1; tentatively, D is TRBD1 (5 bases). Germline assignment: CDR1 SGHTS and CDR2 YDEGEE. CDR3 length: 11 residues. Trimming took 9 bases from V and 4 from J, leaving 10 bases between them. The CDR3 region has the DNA TGTGCCACCAGGGCTCGCACTGAAGCTTTCTTT. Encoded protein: CATRARTEAFF.

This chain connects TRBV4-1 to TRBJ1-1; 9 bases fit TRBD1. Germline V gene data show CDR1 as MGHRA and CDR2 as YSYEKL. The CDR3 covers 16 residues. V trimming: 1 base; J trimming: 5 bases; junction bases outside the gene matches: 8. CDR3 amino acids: CASSQGYRGRGTEAFF. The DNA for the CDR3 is TGCGCCAGCAGCCAAGGGTACAGGGGGCGGGGTACTGAAGCTTTCTTT.

CDR3 coding DNA: TGTGCCAGCAGCCCTGGGAGGACCAACTATGGCTACACCTTC. Amino acid sequence: CASSPGRTNYGYTF. V and J are TRBV7-9 and TRBJ1-2; the D is unclear. CDR3 length equals 14 residues. Germline V gene sequence: CDR1 SEHNR, CDR2 FQNEAQ (reference sequence). V lost 5 bases, J lost 2 bases, and 12 bases lay in between.

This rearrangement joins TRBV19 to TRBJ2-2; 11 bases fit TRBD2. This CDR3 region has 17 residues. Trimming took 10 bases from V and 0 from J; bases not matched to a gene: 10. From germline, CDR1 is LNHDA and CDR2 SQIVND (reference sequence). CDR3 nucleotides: TGTGCCACCTCAAGCCCTAGCGGGGGGTCGAACACCGGGGAGCTGTTTTTT. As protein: CATSSPSGGSNTGELFF.

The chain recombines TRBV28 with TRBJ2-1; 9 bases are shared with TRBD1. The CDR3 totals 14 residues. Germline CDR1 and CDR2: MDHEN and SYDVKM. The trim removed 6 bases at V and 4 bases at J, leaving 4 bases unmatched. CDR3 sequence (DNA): TGTGCCAGCAGGCGGGACAGGGCATACAATGAGCAGTTCTTC. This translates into CASRRDRAYNEQFF.

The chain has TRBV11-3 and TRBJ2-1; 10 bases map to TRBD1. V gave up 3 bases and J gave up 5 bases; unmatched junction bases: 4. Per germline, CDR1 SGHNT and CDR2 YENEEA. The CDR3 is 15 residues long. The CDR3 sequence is CASSFAGTGDNEQFF. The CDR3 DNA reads TGTGCCAGCAGCTTCGCTGGGACAGGGGACAATGAGCAGTTCTTC. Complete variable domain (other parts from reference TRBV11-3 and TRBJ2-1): EAGVVQSPRYKIIEKKQPVAFWCNPISGHNTLYWYLQNLGQGPELLIRYENEEAVDDSQLPKDRFSAERLKGVDSTLKIQPAELGDSAVYLCASSFAGTGDNEQFFGPGTRLTVL.

The CDR3 nucleotides read TGCGCCAGCAGCTTGGAGGGACAGGGTCGTGGCTACACCTTC. Its translation is CASSLEGQGRGYTF. The chain uses TRBV5-1 and TRBJ1-2; the match to TRBD1 covers 9 bases. CDR3 length: 14 residues. Germline CDR1 and CDR2: SGHRS and YFSETQ. J was trimmed by 7 bases and V by 0 bases; bases with no gene match: 4.

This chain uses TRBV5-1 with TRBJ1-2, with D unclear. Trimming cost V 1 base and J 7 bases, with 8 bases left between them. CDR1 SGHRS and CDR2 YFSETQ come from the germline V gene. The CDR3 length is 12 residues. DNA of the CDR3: TGCGCCAGCAGCTTGTCCAGTGTTGGCTACACCTTC. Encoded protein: CASSLSSVGYTF.

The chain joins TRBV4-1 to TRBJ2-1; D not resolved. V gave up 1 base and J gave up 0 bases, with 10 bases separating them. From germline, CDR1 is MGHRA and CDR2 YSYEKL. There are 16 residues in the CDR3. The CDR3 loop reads CASSQVNIVSYNEQFF. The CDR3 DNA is TGCGCCAGCAGCCAAGTAAACATCGTCTCCTACAATGAGCAGTTCTTC.

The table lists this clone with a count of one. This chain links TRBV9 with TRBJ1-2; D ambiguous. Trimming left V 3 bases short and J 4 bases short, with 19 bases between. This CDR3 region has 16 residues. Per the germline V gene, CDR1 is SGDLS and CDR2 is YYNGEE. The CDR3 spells CASSAATAGVAYGYTF. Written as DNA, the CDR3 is TGTGCCAGCAGCGCCGCTACAGCCGGGGTGGCCTATGGCTACACCTTC. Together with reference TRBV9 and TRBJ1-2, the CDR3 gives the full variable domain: DSGVTQTPKHLITATGQRVTLRCSPRSGDLSVYWYQQSLDQGLQFLIQYYNGEERAKGNILERFSAQQFPDLHSELNLSSLELGDSALYFCASSAATAGVAYGYTFGSGTRLTVV.

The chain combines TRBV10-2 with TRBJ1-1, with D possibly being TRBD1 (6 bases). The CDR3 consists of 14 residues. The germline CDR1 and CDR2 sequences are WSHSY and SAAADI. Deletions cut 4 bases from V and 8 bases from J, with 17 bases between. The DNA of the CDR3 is TGCGCCAGCAGTGGGGGGGGCCCCCATTCGGAAGCTTTCTTT. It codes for CASSGGGPHSEAFF.

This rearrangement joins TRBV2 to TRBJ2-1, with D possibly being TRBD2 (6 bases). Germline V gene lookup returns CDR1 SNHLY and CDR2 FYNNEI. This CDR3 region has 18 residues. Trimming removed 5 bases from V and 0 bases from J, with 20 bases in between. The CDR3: CASSRLRSGTPSYNEQFF. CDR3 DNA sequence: TGTGCCAGCAGTCGACTTCGGTCGGGGACTCCCTCCTACAATGAGCAGTTCTTC.